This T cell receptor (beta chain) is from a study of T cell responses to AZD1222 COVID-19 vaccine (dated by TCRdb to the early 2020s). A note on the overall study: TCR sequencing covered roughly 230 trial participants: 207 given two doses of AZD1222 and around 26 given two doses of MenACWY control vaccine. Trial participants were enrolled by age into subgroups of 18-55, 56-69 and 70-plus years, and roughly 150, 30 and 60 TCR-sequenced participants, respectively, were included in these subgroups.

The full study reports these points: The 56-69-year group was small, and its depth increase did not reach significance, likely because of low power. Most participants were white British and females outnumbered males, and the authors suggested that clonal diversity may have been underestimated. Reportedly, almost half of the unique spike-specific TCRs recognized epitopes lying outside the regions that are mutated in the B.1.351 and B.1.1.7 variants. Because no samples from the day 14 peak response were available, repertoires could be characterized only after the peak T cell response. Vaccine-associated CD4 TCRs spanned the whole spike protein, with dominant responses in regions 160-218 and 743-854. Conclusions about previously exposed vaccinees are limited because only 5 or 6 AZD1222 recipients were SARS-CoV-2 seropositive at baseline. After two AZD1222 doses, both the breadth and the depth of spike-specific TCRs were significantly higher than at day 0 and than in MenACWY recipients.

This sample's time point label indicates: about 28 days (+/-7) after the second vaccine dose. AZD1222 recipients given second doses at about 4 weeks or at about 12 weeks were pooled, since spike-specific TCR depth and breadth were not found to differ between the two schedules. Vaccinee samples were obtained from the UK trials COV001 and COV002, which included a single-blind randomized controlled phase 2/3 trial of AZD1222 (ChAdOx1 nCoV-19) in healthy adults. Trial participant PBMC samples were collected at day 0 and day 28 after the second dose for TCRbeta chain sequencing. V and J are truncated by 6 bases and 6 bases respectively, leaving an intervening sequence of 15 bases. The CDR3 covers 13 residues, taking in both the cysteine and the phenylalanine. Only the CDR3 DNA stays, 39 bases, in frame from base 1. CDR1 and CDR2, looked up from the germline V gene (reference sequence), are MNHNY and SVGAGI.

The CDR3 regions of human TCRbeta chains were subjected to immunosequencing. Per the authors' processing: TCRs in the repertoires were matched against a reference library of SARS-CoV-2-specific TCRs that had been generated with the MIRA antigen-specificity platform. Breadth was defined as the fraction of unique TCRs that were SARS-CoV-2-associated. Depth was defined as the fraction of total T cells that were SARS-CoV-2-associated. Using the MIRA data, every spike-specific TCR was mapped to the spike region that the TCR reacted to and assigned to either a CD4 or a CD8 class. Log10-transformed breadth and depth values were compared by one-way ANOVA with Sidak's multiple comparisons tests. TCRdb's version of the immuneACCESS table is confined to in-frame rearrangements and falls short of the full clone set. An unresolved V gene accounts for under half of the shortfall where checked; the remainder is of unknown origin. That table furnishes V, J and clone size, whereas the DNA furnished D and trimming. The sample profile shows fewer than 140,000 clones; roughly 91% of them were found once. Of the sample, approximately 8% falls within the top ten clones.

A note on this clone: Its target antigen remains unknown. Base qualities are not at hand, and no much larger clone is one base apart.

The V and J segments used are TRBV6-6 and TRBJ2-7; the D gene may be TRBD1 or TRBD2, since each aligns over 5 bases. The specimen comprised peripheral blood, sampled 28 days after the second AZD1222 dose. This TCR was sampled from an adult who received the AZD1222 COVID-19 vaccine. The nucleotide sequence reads TGTGCCAGCAGCCCCGGGACGCCGGGCGAGCAGTACTTC. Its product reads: CASSPGTPGEQYF.